The 11 T cell receptor beta chains in this list originate from one sample, sequenced in a study of blood T cells in healthy people across ages. Together with a sample-barcoded 5' primer, a J-beta primer mix was included in a second PCR lasting roughly 7 to 11 cycles. TCRdb reanalysed the 5' RACE reads using MiXCR and keeps one entry per CDR3 protein. The sample holds 1,800,000 or so distinct CDR3 sequences, 39% seen once. Input material: blood. These receptors originate from a human donor in good health.

V and J are TRBV12-3 or TRBV12-4 and TRBJ1-5; D possibly corresponds to TRBD1 (5 bases). The CDR3 spans 16 residues. V was shortened by 5 bases and J by 5 bases, with 19 bases between the two germline ends. This CDR3 is CASSLSGDIVDQPQHF. The CDR3 DNA follows: TGTGCCAGCAGTCTTTCGGGGGATATAGTGGATCAGCCCCAGCATTTT.

This clonotype came up a few times. The chain links TRBV7-8 to TRBJ2-3; D may be TRBD2 (7 bases). This CDR3 region has 17 residues. V was trimmed by 5 bases and J by 2 bases, leaving 20 bases between them. Germline CDR1 and CDR2: SGHVS and FQNEAQ. CDR3 in DNA: TGTGCCAGCAGCACATTCCGCTCCGGGGGGCCCACAGATACGCAGTATTTT. Its protein is CASSTFRSGGPTDTQYF.

This clonotype was recorded a few times. This chain links TRBV6-5 with TRBJ1-6; perhaps TRBD1 as D (5 bases). The germline V and J ends were trimmed by 5 bases and 10 bases, with 12 bases remaining between them. Germline CDR1 and CDR2: MNHEY and SVGAGI. The CDR3 is made up of 13 amino acids. CDR3 nucleotides: TGTGCCAGCAGTAGCCTAGGGGACTCACCCCTCCACTTT. This codes for CASSSLGDSPLHF.

This chain connects TRBV14 to TRBJ2-7, with D possibly TRBD1 on 6 matching bases. In germline, CDR1 is SGHDN, CDR2 FVKESK. CDR3 length: 15 residues. Trimming took off 0 bases at V and 3 bases at J, with 12 bases between the two ends. CDR3 coding DNA: TGTGCCAGCAGCCAAGAACTACAGGGTAACTACGAGCAGTACTTC. Protein product: CASSQELQGNYEQYF.

This clonotype appeared once. The chain couples TRBV14 to TRBJ1-1; D gene uncertain. Germline values: CDR1 SGHDN, CDR2 FVKESK. V was pared by 1 base and J by 8 bases, with 11 bases between. The length of the CDR3 is 13 residues. The CDR3 spells CASSQGDWAEAFF. In DNA, the CDR3 is TGTGCCAGCAGCCAAGGTGATTGGGCAGAAGCTTTCTTT.

As for this clonotype: One end of the junction is discordant with germline, which a read error may explain. The rearrangement joins TRBV6-7 to TRBJ1-5, with D maybe TRBD1 (5 bases). TRBV6-7 is treated as an ORF (open reading frame) with a function not yet certain. The CDR3 covers 15 residues. The CDR3 DNA sequence: TGTGCCAGCAGTTACCCATGGGGGGGGAATCAGCCCCGGCATTTT. Its translation: CASSYPWGGNQPRHF.

The chain combines TRBV5-1 with TRBJ2-4; the match to TRBD1 covers 9 bases. The CDR3 loop spans 15 amino acids. V was pared by 4 bases and J by 0 bases, with 2 bases of the junction left unmatched. Germline-derived CDR1 and CDR2 are SGHRS and YFSETQ. The CDR3 spells CASSRDREAKNIQYF. CDR3 coding DNA: TGCGCCAGCAGCCGGGACAGGGAAGCCAAAAACATTCAGTACTTC. The full variable domain, rest sourced from reference TRBV5-1 and TRBJ2-4, is KAGVTQTPRYLIKTRGQQVTLSCSPISGHRSVSWYQQTPGQGLQFLFEYFSETQRNKGNFPGRFSGRQFSNSRSEMNVSTLELGDSALYLCASSRDREAKNIQYFGAGTRLSVL.

The chain recombines TRBV7-2 with TRBJ2-4; tentatively, D is TRBD2 (5 bases). The end of the DNA is better explained by TRBJ2-5, so the J call may be wrong. Germline lookup yields CDR1 SGHTA and CDR2 FQGNSA. This CDR3 spans 15 amino acids. This chain's CDR3 is CASSFGIRTGETQYF. The CDR3 DNA reads TGTGCCAGCAGTTTTGGAATCCGGACGGGGGAGACCCAGTACTTC.

The CDR3 sequence is CASSGNSEGRYGYTF. In nucleotides, the CDR3 is TGTGCCAGCAGCGGCAACAGCGAGGGTCGCTATGGCTACACCTTC. This rearrangement joins TRBV9 to TRBJ1-2; no clear D gene. Trimming cost V 3 bases and J 4 bases, with 16 bases left between them. The germline V gene has CDR1 SGDLS and CDR2 YYNGEE. The CDR3 is made up of 15 amino acids.

The V gene is TRBV10-3, the J gene TRBJ2-1; D is ambiguous. Trimming stripped 2 bases from V and 8 bases from J, with 4 bases between. Germline CDR1 ENHRY, CDR2 SYGVKD. The CDR3 runs 11 residues. The CDR3 nucleotides are TGTGCCATCAGTGAGAAATATGAGCAGTTCTTC. Its protein product is CAISEKYEQFF.

This clonotype was found a few times. The chain employs TRBV7-2 and TRBJ2-1, with 7 bases lining up with TRBD2. The CDR3 spans 15 residues. With 1 base clipped from V and 7 bases from J, the junction kept 7 bases outside the gene matches. Germline CDR1 SGHTA, CDR2 FQGNSA. The CDR3 bases are TGTGCCAGCAGCTTAGTGGGAGGGGTGGGGAATGAGCAGTTCTTC. This encodes CASSLVGGVGNEQFF.